This TCR beta chain was observed in a study of T cells in localized non-small cell lung cancer. To note about this clone: The antigen remains unidentified.

CDR3 size: 13 residues. V lost 6 bases and J 0 bases, leaving 8 bases between the germline ends. The germline V gene has CDR1 SQVTM and CDR2 ANQGSEA. Sequencing was performed with immunoSEQ multiplex PCR; in TCRdb, only in-frame clones are kept and a portion is missing. The table has roughly 39,000 clones, 75% to 85% seen once. Study results and limitations: Sequencing was limited to one tumor region, leaving the possibility of heterogeneity open. In the blood, greater T cell density corresponded to longer overall survival. The greatest T cell clonality was found in uninvolved adjacent lung (higher than in tumor). Of the top 100 tumor clones, median 57 were in adjacent lung, 25 to 30 among its top 100.

The clonotype originates from a woman aged 35 to 75 with stage II squamous cell lung carcinoma. This specimen was PBMCs, taken before any cancer treatment. The chain recombines TRBV29-1 with TRBJ2-2; D uncertain. CDR3 bases: TGCAGCGTCGACGACACGAACACCGGGGAGCTGTTTTTT. Protein product: CSVDDTNTGELFF.